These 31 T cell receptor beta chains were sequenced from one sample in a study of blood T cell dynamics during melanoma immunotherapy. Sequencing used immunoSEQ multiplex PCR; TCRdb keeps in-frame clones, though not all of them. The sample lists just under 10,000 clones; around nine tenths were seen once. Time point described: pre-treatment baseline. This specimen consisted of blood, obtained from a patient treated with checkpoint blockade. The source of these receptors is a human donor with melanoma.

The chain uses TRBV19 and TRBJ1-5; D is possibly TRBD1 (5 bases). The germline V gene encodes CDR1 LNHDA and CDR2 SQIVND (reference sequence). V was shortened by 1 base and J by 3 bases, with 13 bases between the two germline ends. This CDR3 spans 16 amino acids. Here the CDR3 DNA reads TGTGCCAGTAGTATAGGGGGGGGTGGTATCAATCAGCCCCAGCATTTT. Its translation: CASSIGGGGINQPQHF.

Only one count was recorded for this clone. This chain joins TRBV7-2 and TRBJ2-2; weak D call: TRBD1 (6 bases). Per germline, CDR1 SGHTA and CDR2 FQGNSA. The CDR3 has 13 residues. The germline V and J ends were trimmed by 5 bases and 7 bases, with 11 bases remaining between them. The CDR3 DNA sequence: TGTGCCAGCAGCCCACAGGGTGGCGGGGAGCTGTTTTTT. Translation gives CASSPQGGGELFF.

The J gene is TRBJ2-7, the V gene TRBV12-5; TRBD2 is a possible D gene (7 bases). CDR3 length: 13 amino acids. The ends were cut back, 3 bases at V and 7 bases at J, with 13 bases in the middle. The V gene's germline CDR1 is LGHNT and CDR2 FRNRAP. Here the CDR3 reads CASGLGGAGEQYF. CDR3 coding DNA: TGTGCTAGTGGTTTAGGGGGGGCTGGGGAGCAGTACTTC.

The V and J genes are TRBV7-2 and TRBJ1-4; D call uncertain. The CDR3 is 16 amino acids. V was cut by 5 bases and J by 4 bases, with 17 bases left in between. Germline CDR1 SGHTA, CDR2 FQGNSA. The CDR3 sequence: CASSPQFSDLNEKLFF. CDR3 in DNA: TGTGCCAGCAGCCCCCAATTCTCAGATCTTAATGAAAAACTGTTTTTT.

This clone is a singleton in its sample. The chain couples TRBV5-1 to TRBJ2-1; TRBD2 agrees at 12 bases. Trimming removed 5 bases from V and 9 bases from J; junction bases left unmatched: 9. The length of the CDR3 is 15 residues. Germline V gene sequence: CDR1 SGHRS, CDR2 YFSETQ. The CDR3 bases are TGCGCCAGCAGTGAGGTGCCTAGCGGGAGGGGTGAGCAGTTCTTC. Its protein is CASSEVPSGRGEQFF.

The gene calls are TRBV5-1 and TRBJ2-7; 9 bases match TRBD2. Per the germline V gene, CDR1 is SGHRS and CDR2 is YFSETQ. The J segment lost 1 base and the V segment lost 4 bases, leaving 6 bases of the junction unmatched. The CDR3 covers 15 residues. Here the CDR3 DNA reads TGCGCCAGCAGCATTACCAGCGGGAGGTCCTACGAGCAGTACTTC. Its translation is CASSITSGRSYEQYF.

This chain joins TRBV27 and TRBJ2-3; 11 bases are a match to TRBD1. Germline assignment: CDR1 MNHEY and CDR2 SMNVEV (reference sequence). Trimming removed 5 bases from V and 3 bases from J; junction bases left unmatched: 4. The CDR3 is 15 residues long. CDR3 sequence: CASSPGQGATDTQYF. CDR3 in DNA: TGTGCCAGCAGTCCCGGACAGGGGGCGACAGATACGCAGTATTTT.

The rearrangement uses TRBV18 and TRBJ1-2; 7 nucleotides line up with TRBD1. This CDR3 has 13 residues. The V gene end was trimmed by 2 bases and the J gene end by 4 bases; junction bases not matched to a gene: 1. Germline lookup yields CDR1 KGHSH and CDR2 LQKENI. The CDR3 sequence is CASSPDRAYGYTF. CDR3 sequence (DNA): TGTGCCAGCTCACCAGACAGGGCCTATGGCTACACCTTC.

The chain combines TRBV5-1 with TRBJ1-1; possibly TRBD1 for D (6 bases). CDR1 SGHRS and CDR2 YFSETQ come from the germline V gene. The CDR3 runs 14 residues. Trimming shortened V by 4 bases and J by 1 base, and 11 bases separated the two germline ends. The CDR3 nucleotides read TGCGCCAGCAGCACGGGGGGACAGAACACTGAAGCTTTCTTT. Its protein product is CASSTGGQNTEAFF.

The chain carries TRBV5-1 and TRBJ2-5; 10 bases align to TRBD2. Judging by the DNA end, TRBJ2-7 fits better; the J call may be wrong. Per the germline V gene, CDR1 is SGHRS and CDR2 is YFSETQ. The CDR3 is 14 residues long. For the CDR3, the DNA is TGCGCCAGCAGCGTAACTAGCGGGACCTACGAGCAGTACTTC. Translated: CASSVTSGTYEQYF.

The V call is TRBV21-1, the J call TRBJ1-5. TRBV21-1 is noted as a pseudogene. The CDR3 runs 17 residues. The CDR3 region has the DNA TGTGCCAGCAGCCCCCCGGGGGGTCCCCCTAGCAATCAGCCCCAGCATTTT. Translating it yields CASSPPGGPPSNQPQHF.

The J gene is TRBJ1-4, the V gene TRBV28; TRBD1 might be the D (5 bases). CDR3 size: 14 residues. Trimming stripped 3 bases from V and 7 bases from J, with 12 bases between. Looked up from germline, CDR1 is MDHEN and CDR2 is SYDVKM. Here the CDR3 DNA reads TGTGCCAGCAGTTTGGGGACCCTTAGTGAAAAACTGTTTTTT. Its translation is CASSLGTLSEKLFF.

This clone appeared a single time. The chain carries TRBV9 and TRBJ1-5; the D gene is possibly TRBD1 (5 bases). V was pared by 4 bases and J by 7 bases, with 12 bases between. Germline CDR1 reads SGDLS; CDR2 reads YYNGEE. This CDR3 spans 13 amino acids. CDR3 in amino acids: CASSPAGGQPQHF. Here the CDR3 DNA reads TGTGCCAGCAGCCCGGCTGGGGGGCAGCCCCAGCATTTT.

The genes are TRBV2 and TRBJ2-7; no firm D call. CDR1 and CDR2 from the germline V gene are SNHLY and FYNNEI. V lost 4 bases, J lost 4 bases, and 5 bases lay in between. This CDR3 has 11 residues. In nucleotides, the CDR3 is TGTGCCAGCAGTGCCCAGTACGAGCAGTACTTC. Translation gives CASSAQYEQYF.

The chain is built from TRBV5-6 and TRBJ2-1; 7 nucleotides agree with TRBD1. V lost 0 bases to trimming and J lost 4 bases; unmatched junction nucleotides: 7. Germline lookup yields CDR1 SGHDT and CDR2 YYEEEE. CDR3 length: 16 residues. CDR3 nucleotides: TGTGCCAGCAGCTTGGGAGGGGGCACACCATACAATGAGCAGTTCTTC. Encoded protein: CASSLGGGTPYNEQFF. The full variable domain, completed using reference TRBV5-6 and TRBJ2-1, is DAGVTQSPTHLIKTRGQQVTLRCSPKSGHDTVSWYQQALGQGPQFIFQYYEEEERQRGNFPDRFSGHQFPNYSSELNVNALLLGDSALYLCASSLGGGTPYNEQFFGPGTRLTVL.

DNA for the CDR3: TGTGCCACCAGAACTAGCGGGAGGTTCCCAGATACGCAGTATTTT. Translating it yields CATRTSGRFPDTQYF. This sequence joins TRBV10-3 and TRBJ2-3, with 12 bases lining up with TRBD2. Germline values: CDR1 ENHRY, CDR2 SYGVKD. Unmatched junction bases numbered 9, after V lost 10 bases and J lost 4 bases. This CDR3 spans 15 amino acids.

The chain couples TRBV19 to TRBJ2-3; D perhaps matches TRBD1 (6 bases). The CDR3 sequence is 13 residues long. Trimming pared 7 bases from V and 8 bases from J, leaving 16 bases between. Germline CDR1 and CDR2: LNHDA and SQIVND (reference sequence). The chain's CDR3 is CASMVGEGGTQYF. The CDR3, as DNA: TGTGCCAGTATGGTGGGCGAAGGGGGTACGCAGTATTTT.

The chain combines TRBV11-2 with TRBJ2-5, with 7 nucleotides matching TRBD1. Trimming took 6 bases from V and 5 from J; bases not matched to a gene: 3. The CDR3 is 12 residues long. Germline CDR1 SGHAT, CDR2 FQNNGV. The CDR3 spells CASRTTGETQYF. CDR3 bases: TGTGCCAGCAGGACGACAGGGGAGACCCAGTACTTC. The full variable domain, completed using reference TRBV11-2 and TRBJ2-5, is EAGVAQSPRYKIIEKRQSVAFWCNPISGHATLYWYQQILGQGPKLLIQFQNNGVVDDSQLPKDRFSAERLKGVDSTLKIQPAKLEDSAVYLCASRTTGETQYFGPGTRLLVL.

CDR3 residues: CASSPPLGGGTGELFF. For the CDR3, the DNA is TGTGCCAGCTCACCCCCCCTGGGGGGAGGAACCGGGGAGCTGTTTTTT. The chain recombines TRBV18 with TRBJ2-2; D may be TRBD2 (6 bases). Germline V lookup: CDR1 KGHSH, CDR2 LQKENI. The length of the CDR3 is 16 residues. The ends were cut back, 3 bases at V and 5 bases at J, with 16 bases in the middle.

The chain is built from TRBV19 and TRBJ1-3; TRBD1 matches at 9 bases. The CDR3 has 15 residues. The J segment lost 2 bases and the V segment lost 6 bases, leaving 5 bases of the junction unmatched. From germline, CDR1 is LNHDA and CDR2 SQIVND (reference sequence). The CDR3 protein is CASRKQGAPGNTIYF. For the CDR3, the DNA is TGTGCCAGTAGAAAACAGGGGGCGCCTGGAAACACCATATATTTT.

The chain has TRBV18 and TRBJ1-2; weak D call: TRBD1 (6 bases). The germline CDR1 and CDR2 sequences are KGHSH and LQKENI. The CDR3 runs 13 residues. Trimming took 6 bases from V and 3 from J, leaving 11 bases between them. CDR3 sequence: CASSARGDYGYTF. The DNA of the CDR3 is TGTGCCAGCTCGGCGAGGGGGGACTATGGCTACACCTTC.

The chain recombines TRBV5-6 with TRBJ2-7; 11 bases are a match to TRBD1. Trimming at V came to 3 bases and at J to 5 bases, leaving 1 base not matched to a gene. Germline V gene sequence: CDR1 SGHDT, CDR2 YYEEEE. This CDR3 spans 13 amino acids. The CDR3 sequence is CASSWDRGDEQYF. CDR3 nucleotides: TGTGCCAGCAGCTGGGACAGGGGGGACGAGCAGTACTTC. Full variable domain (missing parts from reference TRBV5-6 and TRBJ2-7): DAGVTQSPTHLIKTRGQQVTLRCSPKSGHDTVSWYQQALGQGPQFIFQYYEEEERQRGNFPDRFSGHQFPNYSSELNVNALLLGDSALYLCASSWDRGDEQYFGPGTRLTVT.

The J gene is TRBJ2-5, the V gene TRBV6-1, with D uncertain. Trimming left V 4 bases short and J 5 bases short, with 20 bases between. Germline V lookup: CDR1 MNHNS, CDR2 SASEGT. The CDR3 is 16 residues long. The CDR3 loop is CASSAPAQALEETQYF. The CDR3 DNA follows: TGTGCCAGCAGTGCCCCGGCGCAGGCCCTGGAGGAGACCCAGTACTTC.

CDR3 sequence reads: CASSYALSGQPQHF. CDR3 DNA sequence: TGTGCCAGCAGTTATGCGCTCAGTGGTCAGCCCCAGCATTTT. V usage is TRBV7-9 and J usage is TRBJ1-5; D unclear. There are 14 residues in the CDR3. V lost 6 bases, J lost 6 bases, and 15 bases lay in between. CDR1 SEHNR and CDR2 FQNEAQ come from the germline V gene (reference sequence).

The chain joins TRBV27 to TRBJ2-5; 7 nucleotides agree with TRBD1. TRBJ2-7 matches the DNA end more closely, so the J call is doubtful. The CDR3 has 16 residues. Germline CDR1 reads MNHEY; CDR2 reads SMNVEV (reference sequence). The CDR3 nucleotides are TGTGCCAGCAGTCAAACCACAGGGGCCCTTACCTACGAGCAGTACTTC. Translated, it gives CASSQTTGALTYEQYF.

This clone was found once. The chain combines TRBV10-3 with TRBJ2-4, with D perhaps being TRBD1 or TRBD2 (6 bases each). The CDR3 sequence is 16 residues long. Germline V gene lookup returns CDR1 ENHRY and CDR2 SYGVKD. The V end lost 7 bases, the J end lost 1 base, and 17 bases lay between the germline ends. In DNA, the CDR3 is TGTGCCATCAACGAAGGGGGGTTGGGGGCCAAAAACATTCAGTACTTC. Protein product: CAINEGGLGAKNIQYF.

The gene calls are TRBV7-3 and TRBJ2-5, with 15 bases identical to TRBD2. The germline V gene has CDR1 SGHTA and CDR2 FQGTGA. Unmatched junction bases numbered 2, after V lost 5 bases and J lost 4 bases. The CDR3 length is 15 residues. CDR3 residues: CASSAGLAGGETQYF. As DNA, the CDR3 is TGTGCCAGCAGCGCGGGACTAGCGGGAGGAGAGACCCAGTACTTC.

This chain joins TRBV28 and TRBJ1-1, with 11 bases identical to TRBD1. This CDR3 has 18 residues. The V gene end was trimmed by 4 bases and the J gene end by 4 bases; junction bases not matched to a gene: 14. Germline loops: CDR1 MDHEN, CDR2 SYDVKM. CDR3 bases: TGTGCCAGCAGTTCACCTCCACGGACAGGGGGCTGGGGCACTGAAGCTTTCTTT. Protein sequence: CASSSPPRTGGWGTEAFF.

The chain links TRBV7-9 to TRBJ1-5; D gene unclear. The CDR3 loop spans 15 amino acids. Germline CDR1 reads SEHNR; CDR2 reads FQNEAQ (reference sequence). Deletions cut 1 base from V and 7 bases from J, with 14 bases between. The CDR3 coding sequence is TGTGCCAGCAGCTTAGGGGCCAGCCACGGGCAGCCCCAGCATTTT. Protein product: CASSLGASHGQPQHF.

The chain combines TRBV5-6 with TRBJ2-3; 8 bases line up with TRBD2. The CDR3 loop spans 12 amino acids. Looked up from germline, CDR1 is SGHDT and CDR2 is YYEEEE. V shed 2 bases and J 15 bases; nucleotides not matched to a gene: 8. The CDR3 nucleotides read TGTGCCAGCAGCTTTTCCGGGACTAGTTTTTATTTT. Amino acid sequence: CASSFSGTSFYF.

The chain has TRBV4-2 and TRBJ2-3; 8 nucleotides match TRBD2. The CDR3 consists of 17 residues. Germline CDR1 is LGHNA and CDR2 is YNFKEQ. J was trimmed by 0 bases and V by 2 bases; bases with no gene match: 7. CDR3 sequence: CASSQNPGGLSTDTQYF. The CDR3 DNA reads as TGTGCCAGCAGCCAAAATCCGGGGGGGCTTAGCACAGATACGCAGTATTTT.